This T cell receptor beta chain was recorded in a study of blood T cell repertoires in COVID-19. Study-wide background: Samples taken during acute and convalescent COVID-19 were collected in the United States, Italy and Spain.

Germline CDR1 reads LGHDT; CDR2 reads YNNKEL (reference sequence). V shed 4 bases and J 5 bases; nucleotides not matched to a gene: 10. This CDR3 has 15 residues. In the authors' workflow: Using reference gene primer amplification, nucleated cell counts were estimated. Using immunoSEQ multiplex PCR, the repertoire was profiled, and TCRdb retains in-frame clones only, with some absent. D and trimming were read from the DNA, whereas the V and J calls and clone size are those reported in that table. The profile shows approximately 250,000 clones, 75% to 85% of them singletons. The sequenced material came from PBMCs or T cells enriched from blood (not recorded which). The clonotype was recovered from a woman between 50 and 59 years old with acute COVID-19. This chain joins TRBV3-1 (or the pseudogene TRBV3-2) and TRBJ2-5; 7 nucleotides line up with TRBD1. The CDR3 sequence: CASSRDRVNRETQYF. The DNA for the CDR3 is TGTGCCAGCAGCCGTGACAGGGTCAATCGGGAGACCCAGTACTTC.